This T cell receptor (beta chain) was obtained from a study of monozygotic twins with inflammatory bowel disease (dated by TCRdb to the late 2010s). About the investigation overall: In total, about 28 monozygotic twin pairs made up the full study: 19 Danish pairs, all IBD-discordant, plus nine German pairs, of which four were IBD-concordant and five were IBD-discordant. Each individual had, on average, about 151 000 unique TCRalpha sequences and 181 000 unique TCRbeta sequences available for analysis. The search for disease-associated traits relied mainly on comparing, within discordant pairs, IBD patients with their genetically identical healthy co-twins.

Receptor amplification or capture employed 5' RACE. The input for every TCR library was approximately 3,500 ng of total RNA. cDNA was synthesized with SMARTScribe reverse transcriptase in eight separate reactions per sample. Unique molecular identifiers containing a 6-nucleotide sample barcode were introduced through template switching during cDNA synthesis. Two nested PCRs of approximately 16 and 10 cycles amplified the TCRalpha and TCRbeta cDNA, and bead purification followed each PCR. Before amplification, the cDNA was treated with uracil DNA-glycosylase and purified using the QIAquick PCR purification kit. The second PCR was the step at which Illumina TruSeq-compatible adapters and sample-specific barcodes were added. Library quality and concentration were checked on TapeStation and Qubit, and libraries were pooled at 4.5 to 5.5 ng each. Sequencing of the pooled libraries was done on an Illumina HiSeq2500 single-index Rapid Run using custom sequencing primers and 2 x 100 bp reads. In the authors' own workflow: MiGEC version 1.2.6 was used for UMI-based consensus assembly to correct PCR and sequencing errors. MiXCR version 2.1.1 was used to carry out V(D)J alignment, clonotype assembly and CDR3 extraction. To normalise gene usage, clonotype sharing and MAIT/NKT TCR abundance, the analysis used the top 1000, 10 000 and 20 000 clonotypes per sample. After downsampling to 27 000 UMIs, diversity was calculated as the inverse Simpson index using the vegan R package. Paired Mann-Whitney U tests were applied to discordant twin pairs, and Benjamini-Hochberg correction was used for multiple testing. TCRdb reanalyzed the reads, keeping one entry per CDR3 protein sequence and omitting DNA. The V and J calls come from TCRdb's annotation, not from the publication. The data table for this sample lists over 100,000 distinct CDR3 sequences. The ten largest clonotypes hold around 12% of the sample.

Its CDR3 holds 14 amino acids, cysteine through phenylalanine. No DNA is recorded. CDR1 and CDR2 are read off the germline V gene (reference sequence) as DFQATT and SNEGSKA. Study-level results and caveats: IBD patients had lower TCRbeta repertoire diversity, measured by the inverse Simpson index, than their healthy co-twins. Background noise and inter-individual variability may have been introduced into the repertoires by the differing immunosuppressive treatments among patients. The analysis was unable to tell apart different T cell subtypes. No single strong signal or clonotype linked to IBD turned up in the results, so the idea that one exists was not supported. Compared with healthy twins, IBD patients shared fewer clonotypes with other individuals, and the difference was most pronounced in patients with signs of disease activity. Repertoire similarity did not differ between concordant and discordant twins, which could be due to limited statistical power.

A roughly 2.7 ml peripheral blood sample was drawn into PAXgene tubes per donor and stored at -80°C. Without T cell sorting, total RNA was isolated from whole blood using the PAXgene blood miRNA kit on an automated QIAcube. Peripheral blood from monozygotic twin pairs concordant or discordant for inflammatory bowel disease was subjected to deep TCRalpha and TCRbeta repertoire profiling with unique molecular barcoding. Smoking habits were recorded for all twin pairs, and each individual was classified as a current, former or never smoker. A word on this clonotype: There is no known antigen for this receptor.

Source material: blood. Recombination connected TRBV20-1 to TRBJ1-1; TCRdb outputs TRBD1, but without DNA this stays unchecked. The TCR originated in a human donor with ulcerative colitis or Crohn's disease, or a healthy co-twin of an affected twin (not recorded which). CDR3 loop: CSARQSDRGTEAFF.